This record covers a single TCR beta chain. Its antigen target is currently unknown. No much larger clonotype is one base removed from it; base qualities were not supplied. The collaborating institutions used their own protocols to collect whole blood in K2EDTA tubes. For TCRbeta analysis, collaborators shipped samples as frozen whole blood, isolated PBMCs, or DNA extracted from either of those sample types. This record belongs to a study of blood T cell repertoires in COVID-19 (dated by TCRdb to 2020 to 2022). Background for the entire study: Samples covering the acute and convalescent phases of COVID-19 were provided by collaborators in the United States, Italy and Spain. The sample metadata nearly always contained a de-identified subject ID, COVID-19 status, age in years and sex. Where available, HLA class I and class II types were obtained from metadata supplied by the sample provider rather than from assay-based typing. The prospective study material was composed of cDNA or gDNA derived from T cells, B-cell-depleted T cells, or PBMCs. A freely available public database, intended as a resource for researchers studying the immune response to SARS-CoV-2, is where the repertoires were released. Samples came from the ongoing ImmuneRACE study (first 160 participants) plus 1,254 subjects from 6 global collaborators. The dataset comprised deeply sampled blood TCRbeta repertoires from subjects exposed to, actively infected with, or recovered from COVID-19. The paper's findings and limits, for the study overall: Clinical and demographic metadata were provided uncurated, with the amount varying by source and participant.

TCRbeta CDR3 regions were amplified from genomic DNA using the immunoSEQ Assay, a bias-controlled multiplex PCR. In the original analysis: Nucleated cell counts per sample were estimated from amplification of reference gene primers within the assay. To quantify the absolute abundance of each unique TCRbeta CDR3 rearrangement, sequence reads were collapsed and filtered. For each sample, productive Simpson clonality was calculated as the square root of Simpson's diversity index over productive rearrangements. The immuneACCESS repertoire file appears here via TCRdb, limited to in-frame rearrangements. These files lack a portion of the clones; in checked studies, under half of the deficit traces to unresolved V genes, and the cause of the others is not known. V, J and clone size are taken as reported in that table, and D and trimming were inferred from the DNA itself. The sample table holds about 240,000 clones, of which 82% were seen once. Roughly 12% of the sample is held by the ten biggest clonotypes.

V loses 4 bases, J loses 4 bases, and the germline ends lie 22 bases apart. The germline V gene supplies CDR1 LGHNA and CDR2 YSLEER. Its CDR3 holds 18 amino acids, cysteine through phenylalanine. The entry retains the CDR3 DNA only, 54 bases that are in frame from base 1. The sequence was obtained from a woman aged 55-70 years with active or convalescent COVID-19. The material sequenced was peripheral blood. This receptor chain uses TRBV4-3 and TRBJ2-2, and the D gene may be TRBD1, 6 bases matching. The sequenced DNA: TGCGCCAGCAGCCCCCGACGGATTTCCGTGACAGGCACCGGGGAGCTGTTTTTT. The translation is CASSPRRISVTGTGELFF.